This T cell receptor beta chain was profiled in a study of shared clonotypes between healthy human individuals (TCRdb year 2020). The study in broad terms: A couple of women and a few men aged 18 to 49 years were included in the cohort. For each donor, CD4 naive and CD4 memory were each run on three plates, CD8 naive on two plates, and CD8 memory on one plate. The study deeply sequenced blood TCR repertoires of five healthy adults to estimate repertoire size and the extent of clonotype sharing between individuals. Different laboratories and diverse techniques were used to prepare libraries and sequence TCR repertoires, to increase sequencing depth and limit assay-specific biases. Per donor, leukapheresis produced somewhere between about 0.9 and 9.5 billion PBMCs.

This clone was picked up a small number of times. The antigen it binds to is not known. No base qualities exist here, and no much larger clone lies one base off it. Donors were healthy HIV-negative adults with no recently reported acute infections or vaccinations. Only Caucasian adults living in Nashville, Tennessee, USA were represented among the donors. CD4+ T cells were enriched by magnetic negative selection, after which naive cells were positively selected on CD45RA and the negative fraction was taken as the memory subset. After blood collection by leukapheresis, PBMCs were isolated using Ficoll-Histopaque density gradient centrifugation and then cryopreserved in the vapor phase of liquid nitrogen. Analytical flow cytometry was used to check the purity and quantity of every magnetically sorted T cell population. Genomic DNA was isolated from every sorted fraction and measured by UV absorbance on a Nanodrop 2000c.

CDR1 and CDR2 are drawn from the germline V gene (reference sequence): SGHAT, FQDESV. From the cysteine up to the phenylalanine, the CDR3 has a length of 13 residues. The entry retains the CDR3 DNA only, 39 bases that are in frame from base 1. V lost 1 base and J lost 4 bases; the stretch between them is 5 bases long. TCR CDR3 regions were amplified from genomic DNA by multiplex PCR using the deep immunoSEQ assay. Extracted genomic DNA from each cell subset was distributed evenly across all wells of several immunoSEQ 96-well plates, and each plate was treated as a replicate. For sorted subsets, each replicate PCR was loaded with roughly 0.2 ug genomic DNA, equivalent to 30,000 or so T cell genomes. Purified libraries were measured with a Qubit 3.0 fluorometer, size-checked on a Bioanalyzer 2100, and measured again with the KAPA Library Quantification kit. A separate single-read 150-cycle Illumina NextSeq 550 flow cell was used to sequence each immunoSEQ 96-well plate. As for the authors' bioinformatics: Because only junctional sequences without quality scores were contained in the immunoSEQ output, filtering matching that applied to full-length reads could not be performed. To assign V/J genes and CDR3, sequences were annotated using PyIR, a Python wrapper for IgBLAST v1.9, with IMGT germline references. Any read was removed if the V/J assignment was weak (E-value above 1e-6), the CDR3 was missing, or the read contained stop codons, out-of-frame junctions, or ambiguous translated residues. V3J clonotypes were defined by identical inferred V gene, J gene, and CDR3 amino acid sequence. The percentage overlap between two repertoires was calculated by dividing the number of shared unique clonotypes by the size of the smaller repertoire. Three approaches were used to assess repertoire richness: RTK rarefaction, the Chao1 estimator, and Recon v2.1 estimates of unobserved clonotypes. Generation probabilities for all TCRbeta clonotypes obtained by the gDNA method from four donors were computed using OLGA. Drawn from immuneACCESS, this table holds only the in-frame rearrangements with V and J called that TCRdb kept. Clones are partly lost; checked studies trace under half to an unresolved V gene and leave the rest unexplained. The V and J calls and clone size come from that table; D and trimming were worked out from the DNA. For this sample the table gives almost 750,000 clones, of which roughly 72% were detected only once. The top ten clones comprise around 1.8% of the sample.

Summary of the overall study and its limitations: Pairwise subsampling led to the expectation that sequencing depth would affect the degree of clonotype sharing among donors. Sampling was restricted to blood, and TCR repertoires in tissues likely differ from the TCR repertoires found in blood. Naive subsets generally had larger estimated clonotype richness than memory subsets did. Higher generation probabilities were observed for clonotypes shared by all four sorted-subset donors than for non-shared clonotypes. Across four donors, approximately 4.6% of naive CD4, more than 3% of naive CD8, approximately 2.5% of memory CD4, and under 0.45% of memory CD8 clonotypes were shared. The genetic and exposure-history diversity represented was limited by the small number of donors. Rarefaction of sorted-subset datasets indicated incomplete sequencing despite the large sequencing depth.

The sample taken for sequencing was memory CD4+ T cells sorted from blood. In the paper's terms, the cell subset or site label means: CD45RA-negative fraction. The sequence came from a woman in her twenties or thirties in good health. Recombination connected TRBV11-1 to TRBJ2-1, with no confident D gene call. The sequenced DNA is TGTGCCAGCAGCTTAGGTCAGTACAATGAGCAGTTCTTC. It codes for CASSLGQYNEQFF.